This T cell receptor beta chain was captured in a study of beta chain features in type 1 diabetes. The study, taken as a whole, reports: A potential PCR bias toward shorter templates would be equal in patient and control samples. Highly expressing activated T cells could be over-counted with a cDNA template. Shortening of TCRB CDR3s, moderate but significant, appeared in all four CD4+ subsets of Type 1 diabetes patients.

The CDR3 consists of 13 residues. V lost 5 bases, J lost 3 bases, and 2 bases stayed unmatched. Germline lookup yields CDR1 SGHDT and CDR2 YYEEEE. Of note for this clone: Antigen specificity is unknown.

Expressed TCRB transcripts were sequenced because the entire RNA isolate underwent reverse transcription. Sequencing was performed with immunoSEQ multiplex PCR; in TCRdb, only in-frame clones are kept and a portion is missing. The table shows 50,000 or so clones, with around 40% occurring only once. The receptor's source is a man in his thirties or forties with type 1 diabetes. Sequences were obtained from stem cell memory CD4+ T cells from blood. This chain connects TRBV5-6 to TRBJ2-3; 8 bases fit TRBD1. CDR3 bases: TGTGCCAGCAGTCAGGGGGCAACAGATACGCAGTATTTT. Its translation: CASSQGATDTQYF.